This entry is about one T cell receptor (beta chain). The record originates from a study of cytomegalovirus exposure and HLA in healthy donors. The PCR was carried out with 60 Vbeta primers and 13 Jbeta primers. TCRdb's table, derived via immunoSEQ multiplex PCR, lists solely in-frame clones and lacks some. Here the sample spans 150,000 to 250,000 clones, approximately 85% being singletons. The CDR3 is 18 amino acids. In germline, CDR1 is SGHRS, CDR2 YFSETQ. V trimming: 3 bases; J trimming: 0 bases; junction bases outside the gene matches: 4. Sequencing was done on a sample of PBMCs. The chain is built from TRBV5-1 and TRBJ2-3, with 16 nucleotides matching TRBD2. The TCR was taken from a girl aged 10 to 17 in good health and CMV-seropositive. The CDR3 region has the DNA TGCGCCAGCAGCTGGGGACTAGCGGGGGGGCTAAGCACAGATACGCAGTATTTT. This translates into CASSWGLAGGLSTDTQYF.